Listed below are T cell receptor beta chains from one sample, sequenced in a study of T cell responses to AZD1222 COVID-19 vaccine. Clones were read by immunoSEQ multiplex PCR, and TCRdb kept only the in-frame ones, dropping some. The profile shows over 100,000 clones, roughly 91% of them singletons. The sequences come from peripheral blood, collected 28 days after the second AZD1222 dose. These receptors originate from an adult who received the AZD1222 COVID-19 vaccine. Both conserved end residues are part of each CDR3. D genes are given only for firm matches. Some rows have no size entry. The others give once, few or many, or a class for an expanded clone.

TRBJ2-5 TRBD2 . TRBV3-1/TRBV3-2 TGTGCCAGCAGCCATGTAGCGGGAGAATGGGAGACCCAGTACTTC CASSHVAGEWETQYF
TRBJ2-1 TRBD2 . TRBV28 TGTGCCAGCGGGACTAGCGGGAGAGGCTACAATGAGCAGTTCTTC CASGTSGRGYNEQFF
TRBJ2-6 . . TRBV7-8 TGTGCCAGCAGAGATACGGGTCCGGTAGTGACTTTC CASRDTGPVVTF
TRBJ2-5 TRBD1 . TRBV30 TGTGCCTGGAGTCCGTTCGGGACAGGGGTTCGGGAGACCCAGTACTTC CAWSPFGTGVRETQYF
TRBJ1-5 TRBD1 few TRBV5-5 TGTGCCAGCAGCCCGAGACAGGGGTCAGGGAATCAGCCCCAGCATTTT CASSPRQGSGNQPQHF
TRBJ2-3 TRBD1 . TRBV19 TGTGCCAGTAAGACAGGGGTCCACACAGATACGCAGTATTTT CASKTGVHTDTQYF
TRBJ2-5 . . TRBV6-5 TGTGCCAGCAGGGGACACCTCCAAGAGACCCAGTACTTC CASRGHLQETQYF
TRBJ2-7 . . TRBV5-1 TGCGCCAGCAGCTTGAGGGGACTTCCCCCCTACGAGCAGTACTTC CASSLRGLPPYEQYF
TRBJ2-5 TRBD2 . TRBV30 TGTGCCTGGAGTTTGGGACTAGCGGGAGTGGGTCAAGAGACCCAGTACTTC CAWSLGLAGVGQETQYF
TRBJ2-1 . . TRBV20-1 TGCAGTGCTATCTATTACAATGAGCAGTTCTTC CSAIYYNEQFF
TRBJ1-4 . . TRBV2 TGTGCCAGCAGTCTTGAACAGGGTAATGAAAAACTGTTTTTT CASSLEQGNEKLFF
TRBJ2-2 . . TRBV4-2 TGTGCCAGCAGCCGGAGGCTAGAACCCGGGGAGCTGTTTTTT CASSRRLEPGELFF
TRBJ2-7 . . TRBV4-2 TGTGCCAGCAGCCAAGACCCAGGGGAATCTTACGAGCAGTACTTC CASSQDPGESYEQYF
TRBJ2-7 . once TRBV6-5 TGTGCCAGCAGTTTCCAGGGGCGTAGCTCCTACGAGCAGTACTTC CASSFQGRSSYEQYF
TRBJ1-1 . . TRBV6-6 TGTGCCAGCAGCCGATTAAAGCGGACGACAGGAGTTGCTGAAGCTTTCTTT CASSRLKRTTGVAEAFF
TRBJ2-7 . . TRBV7-8 TGTGCCAGCAGCTTAGAAAGCGCCTCTAGGACCTACGAGCAGTACTTC CASSLESASRTYEQYF
TRBJ1-2 TRBD1 . TRBV4-1 TGCGCCAGCAGCCAAGCCCCGTGGGGAGGGGGCCGTGGCTACACCTTC CASSQAPWGGGRGYTF
TRBJ2-3 . . TRBV19 TGTGCCAGTAGTATCACAGTTACAGATACGCAGTATTTT CASSITVTDTQYF
TRBJ2-7 TRBD2 . TRBV28 TGTGCCAGCAGGGGAGGGACTAGCGGGACCTACGAGCAGTACTTC CASRGGTSGTYEQYF
TRBJ1-1 TRBD1 . TRBV5-1 TGCGCCAGCAGCTCGACAGGGGGCACTGAAGCTTTCTTT CASSSTGGTEAFF
TRBJ2-3 TRBD1 once TRBV27 TGTGCCAGCAGTTTAACAGGGGTTAGCACAGATACGCAGTATTTT CASSLTGVSTDTQYF
TRBJ1-4 . . TRBV9 TGTGCCAGCAGCGTAGGTATAGGGGCCTCTAATGAAAAACTGTTTTTT CASSVGIGASNEKLFF
TRBJ2-2 . . TRBV18 TGTGCCAGCTCACCTTCTTTGAGACTGACGAACACCGGGGAGCTGTTTTTT CASSPSLRLTNTGELFF
TRBJ1-5 . . TRBV19 TGTGCCAGTAGGTTCACAGGGCCGAGCAATCAGCCCCAGCATTTT CASRFTGPSNQPQHF
TRBJ2-7 . once TRBV5-1 TGCGCCAGCAGCTTGACCTCGACCTACGAGCAGTACTTC CASSLTSTYEQYF
TRBJ2-2 . few TRBV7-2 TGTGCCAGCAGCTTCGCGAACACCGGGGAGCTGTTTTTT CASSFANTGELFF
TRBJ2-7 . . TRBV5-6 TGTGCCAGCAGCTTGGAGGCAGCCCAATACGAGCAGTACTTC CASSLEAAQYEQYF
TRBJ1-2 . once TRBV27 TGTGCCAGCAGTTTATCTTCCGGGCGCCTGGACTATGGCTACACCTTC CASSLSSGRLDYGYTF
TRBJ1-4 . . TRBV6-6 TGTGCCAGCTCGAGTTCGGCTAATGAAAAACTGTTTTTT CASSSSANEKLFF
TRBJ1-1 TRBD1 . TRBV5-1 TGCGCCAGCAGCTGGACCGGACAGGGTGGTGCTGAAGCTTTCTTT CASSWTGQGGAEAFF
TRBJ2-7 TRBD2 . TRBV10-3 TGTGCCATCAGTTTTGGCGGGAGTTCCTACGAGCAGTACTTC CAISFGGSSYEQYF
TRBJ1-2 TRBD1 . TRBV28 TGTGCCAGCAGTTTAAGGGGACAGGGTCCTTATGGCTACACCTTC CASSLRGQGPYGYTF
TRBJ1-2 TRBD1 . TRBV6-5 TGTGCCAGTAGGACAGGGGTAAACTATGGCTACACCTTC CASRTGVNYGYTF
TRBJ1-5 . . TRBV4-2 TGTGCCAGCAGCCAAGGGTCCCATCAGCCCCAGCATTTT CASSQGSHQPQHF
TRBJ1-5 . once TRBV2 TGTGCCAGCAGTGATTATAGGCCAACTTCTTGGCAGCCCCAGCATTTT CASSDYRPTSWQPQHF
TRBJ2-7 . . TRBV5-1 TGCGCCAGCAGCGTTTCGGGACGGAGTGGGTACGAGCAGTACTTC CASSVSGRSGYEQYF
TRBJ1-3 TRBD1 . TRBV18 TGTGCCAGCTCTCTGGGACAGGGGGCCTTTGGAAACACCATATATTTT CASSLGQGAFGNTIYF
TRBJ2-3 . . TRBV10-3 TGTGCCATCAGTGCGGGTCCGGGAGAGGCAGATACGCAGTATTTT CAISAGPGEADTQYF
TRBJ2-2 . . TRBV28 TGTGCCAGCAGTACTAGAGGCAGGGGCGCCGGGGAGCTGTTTTTT CASSTRGRGAGELFF
TRBJ2-2 . . TRBV18 TGTGCCAGCTCACCACAACAGGAGAACACCGGGGAGCTGTTTTTT CASSPQQENTGELFF
TRBJ2-7 TRBD2 many TRBV6-2/TRBV6-3 TGTGCCAGCAGCACCCTAGCGGGAGGGTCCTACGAGCAGTACTTC CASSTLAGGSYEQYF
TRBJ1-1 . . TRBV30 TGTGCCTGGAGTGTACGTGTTGAAGCTTTCTTT CAWSVRVEAFF
TRBJ2-1 TRBD2 . TRBV10-3 TGTGCCATCAGTGAAATTGTGGGAGGGTTGGATGAGCAGTTCTTC CAISEIVGGLDEQFF
TRBJ2-7 TRBD1 . TRBV7-9 TGTGCCAGCAGCTTCGGGACAGGCCGATCCTACGAGCAGTACTTC CASSFGTGRSYEQYF
TRBJ2-7 TRBD1 . TRBV24-1 TGTGCCACCAGTTCGTCGGGACAGGGGGCAGAGGAGCAGTACTTC CATSSSGQGAEEQYF
TRBJ1-2 . . TRBV6-5 TGTGCCAGCAGTCGGACAGTCTCCGCTAACTATGGCTACACCTTC CASSRTVSANYGYTF
TRBJ1-1 TRBD1 . TRBV6-5 TGTGCCAGCAGGGCATTGACAGGGTACGTAACCGAAGCTTTCTTT CASRALTGYVTEAFF
TRBJ1-5 . . TRBV27 TGTGCCAGCAGTTTATCGCCCACCACGACCGGGCCCCAGCATTTT CASSLSPTTTGPQHF
TRBJ1-3 TRBD1 . TRBV6-1 TGTGCCAGCAGTGATGACAGGGTCTCTGGAAACACCATATATTTT CASSDDRVSGNTIYF
TRBJ1-2 . . TRBV13 TGTGCCAGCAGTTTGGAGTCTCGGGACTATGGCTACACCTTC CASSLESRDYGYTF
TRBJ2-2 . . TRBV5-1 TGCGCCAGCAGGCGGACGGCCGGGGAGCTGTTTTTT CASRRTAGELFF
TRBJ1-6 TRBD1 . TRBV28 TGTGCCAGCAGTTGGGGACAGGGTTATAATTCACCCCTCCACTTT CASSWGQGYNSPLHF
TRBJ1-2 . . TRBV5-1 TGCGCCAGCAGCTTGGGTGATTTCGATGGCTACACCTTC CASSLGDFDGYTF
TRBJ1-5 . . TRBV6-5 TGTGCCAGCAGTTACAGGGCTCGACAGCCCCAGCATTTT CASSYRARQPQHF
TRBJ2-4 . once TRBV21-1 TGTGCCAGCAGCAAAGTAAAGGCCCATCTAAGCCAAAACATTCAGTACTTC CASSKVKAHLSQNIQYF
TRBJ1-2 . . TRBV6-5 TGTGCCAGCAGTTACAGGGGTACAGGCCGGAACTATGGCTACACCTTC CASSYRGTGRNYGYTF
TRBJ1-1 . . TRBV19 TGTGCCAGTAGTAGGGACCCGGTTACCACTGAAGCTTTCTTT CASSRDPVTTEAFF
TRBJ1-5 TRBD1 . TRBV19 TGTGCCAGCAAGGGACAGTTAAATCAGCCCCAGCATTTT CASKGQLNQPQHF